The source of this TCR beta chain is a study of T cells in Graves' hyperthyroidism and ophthalmopathy. Every diagnosis used clinical symptoms, serum thyroxine and TRAb, thyroid ultrasound and orbital computed tomography. Fresh peripheral blood, 10 ml, was the source of the PBMCs. Amplification of TCR beta CDR3 regions used RNA as the template. An initial round of RT-PCR targeting the TCR CDR3 relied on the HTBI primer set. TCRdb re-analysed the multiplex PCR reads in MiXCR, keeping a single row per CDR3 protein. The sample records more than 500,000 distinct CDR3 sequences, about 15% being singletons. In its sample, this clonotype was seen a few times. Its antigen is undetermined. A read error may be the cause here, since a much bigger clone is one base away. Study-wide points: Appearing also in blood were most of the thyroid clonotypes expanded above 0.001.

V was trimmed by 0 bases and J by 1 base, leaving 6 bases between them. The CDR3 has 14 amino acids. Germline V gene sequence: CDR1 MGHRA, CDR2 YSYEKL. This TCR came from a woman between 40 and 50 years old with Graves' ophthalmopathy. The chain recombines TRBV4-1 with TRBJ1-1; D call uncertain. What was sequenced was blood. This chain's CDR3 is CASSQDHGNTEAFF. The CDR3 DNA sequence: TGCGCCAGCAGCCAAGATCACGGGAACACTGAAGCTTTCTTT.